This T cell receptor beta chain was identified during a study of CD8+CD57+ T cells in acquired aplastic anemia. Genomic DNA constituted the template upon which TCR beta VDJ and CDR3 profiling was performed. TCRdb recomputed calls from the reads with MiXCR, one row per CDR3 protein. This sample has 150,000 to 200,000 distinct CDR3 sequences, with 55% to 75% found just once. In germline, CDR1 is SGHKS, CDR2 YYEKEE (reference sequence). Trimming cost V 4 bases and J 5 bases, with 15 bases left between them. The CDR3 consists of 14 residues. The rearrangement links TRBV5-5 to TRBJ1-2, with D hard to call. Material for sequencing was sorted CD4+, CD8+, or CD8+CD57+ T cells (not recorded which) from PBMCs. The sequence was obtained from a human donor in good health. The CDR3 loop is CASSLLGGEYGYTF. The CDR3 nucleotides are TGTGCCAGCAGCCTCCTAGGCGGGGAGTATGGCTACACCTTC.